The 6 T cell receptor beta chains reported below all come from one sample, sequenced in a study of cytomegalovirus exposure and HLA in healthy donors. 13 Jbeta primers and 60 Vbeta primers were used for the PCR. The table came from immunoSEQ multiplex PCR; TCRdb's copy has only in-frame clones and leaves some out. The sample shows approximately 120,000 clones, less than 70% of them seen only once. The sequenced sample consisted of PBMCs. Receptor source: a woman in her 70s in good health and CMV-seropositive.

This sequence joins TRBV7-9 and TRBJ2-2; TRBD2 is a possible D gene (6 bases). The CDR3 consists of 16 residues. Looked up from germline, CDR1 is SEHNR and CDR2 is FQNEAQ (reference sequence). V was clipped by 1 base and J by 7 bases, with 16 bases between them. CDR3 bases: TGTGCCAGCAGCTTAGACCCATACAGGAGGGGCGGGGAGCTGTTTTTT. It specifies CASSLDPYRRGGELFF. Full variable domain (remainder filled in from reference TRBV7-9 and TRBJ2-2): DTGVSQNPRHKITKRGQNVTFRCDPISEHNRLYWYRQTLGQGPEFLTYFQNEAQLEKSRLLSDRFSAERPKGSFSTLEIQRTEQGDSAMYLCASSLDPYRRGGELFFGEGSRLTVL.

Only a few counts were recorded for this clone. The chain couples TRBV2 to TRBJ1-1; D unresolved. From germline, CDR1 is SNHLY and CDR2 FYNNEI. V was trimmed by 2 bases and J by 1 base, leaving 8 bases between them. This CDR3 has 14 amino acids. In nucleotides, the CDR3 is TGTGCCAGCAGTGAACGGGGAGGGAACACTGAAGCTTTCTTT. It encodes CASSERGGNTEAFF.

This sequence joins TRBV6-6 and TRBJ2-2, with TRBD1 matching over 10 bases. The CDR3 contains 15 residues. Germline CDR1 is MNHNY and CDR2 is SVGAGI (reference sequence). V lost 7 bases, J lost 4 bases, and 6 bases stayed unmatched. As DNA, the CDR3 is TGTGCCAGCAAAGACAGGGGGCCCTCCACCGGGGAGCTGTTTTTT. Residues: CASKDRGPSTGELFF.

This clone was counted a single time. This chain's CDR3 is CACEAAWKGEQFF. The CDR3 DNA reads as TGTGCCTGTGAAGCGGCCTGGAAAGGTGAGCAGTTCTTC. V is TRBV30 and J is TRBJ2-1, with a weak D call TRBD2 (5 bases). V was clipped by 6 bases and J by 9 bases, with 18 bases between them. The CDR3 has 13 residues. Germline V gene lookup returns CDR1 GTSNPN and CDR2 SVGIG (reference sequence).

This chain connects TRBV10-3 to TRBJ2-2, with 7 bases aligning to TRBD2. V trimming: 8 bases; J trimming: 5 bases; junction bases outside the gene matches: 5. CDR3 length: 13 amino acids. Per the germline V gene, CDR1 is ENHRY and CDR2 is SYGVKD. DNA for the CDR3: TGTGCCATCTCGGGGGGAGTTACCGGGGAGCTGTTTTTT. This gives the protein CAISGGVTGELFF.

The CDR3 loop reads CASSRGVIADTQYF. The CDR3 nucleotides are TGTGCCAGCAGCCGCGGTGTGATCGCAGATACGCAGTATTTT. V gene TRBV6-6 combines with J gene TRBJ2-3; unclear D gene. V was shortened by 6 bases and J by 4 bases, with 14 bases between the two germline ends. The CDR3 runs 14 residues. The germline V gene encodes CDR1 MNHNY and CDR2 SVGAGI (reference sequence).